The clone carrying this TCR beta chain was seen a single time. In the original workflow: Reference gene primers were amplified, and this amplification served to estimate nucleated cell counts. The protocol was immunoSEQ multiplex PCR, while the TCRdb copy is restricted to in-frame clones and leaves out a portion. Clone size and the V and J calls come from that table; the DNA yielded D and trimming. Of fewer than 300,000 clones in the sample, approximately 87% were seen once. These data originate in a study of blood T cell repertoires in COVID-19. Study at large: Spain, Italy and the United States supplied samples that represented acute and convalescent COVID-19. The analysed material was cDNA or gDNA that came from T cells, B-cell-depleted T cells, or PBMCs.

Trimming cost V 6 bases and J 6 bases; bases outside gene matches: 9. The CDR3 totals 16 residues. The V gene's germline CDR1 is MDHEN and CDR2 SYDVKM. The sequence was collected from a woman in her seventies with active or convalescent COVID-19. The chain couples TRBV28 to TRBJ1-3; 12 bases line up with TRBD1. Sequenced sample: peripheral blood. Here the CDR3 DNA reads TGTGCCAGCAGGATACCCGGGACAGGGGGCATAAACACCATATATTTT. As protein: CASRIPGTGGINTIYF.